This T cell receptor beta chain was sequenced during a study of blood T cell repertoires in COVID-19. V was pared by 6 bases and J by 9 bases, with 15 bases of the junction left unmatched. The CDR3 is 16 residues long. The germline V gene encodes CDR1 LNHDA and CDR2 SQIVND (reference sequence). Libraries were prepared by immunoSEQ multiplex PCR; TCRdb keeps only in-frame clonotypes and omits some of them. Of around 200,000 clones in the sample, 75% to 90% were seen once. The chain couples TRBV19 to TRBJ2-1; 9 bases align to TRBD2. The specimen sequenced was peripheral blood. This TCR was recovered from a man aged 60 to 69 with acute or convalescent COVID-19. The DNA of the CDR3 is TGTGCCAGTAGAGCGCCGGGGGCGGGAGGGCCCTTTGAGCAGTTCTTC. It yields the protein CASRAPGAGGPFEQFF. The full variable domain, rest sourced from reference TRBV19 and TRBJ2-1, is DGGITQSPKYLFRKEGQNVTLSCEQNLNHDAMYWYRQDPGQGLRLIYYSQIVNDFQKGDIAEGYSVSREKKESFPLTVTSAQKNPTAFYLCASRAPGAGGPFEQFFGPGTRLTVL.